The source of this T cell receptor (beta chain) is a study of blood T cell repertoires in COVID-19. Across the whole study: Both acute and convalescent COVID-19 samples were obtained from the United States, Italy and Spain. PBMCs, B-cell-depleted T cells, or T cells provided the cDNA or gDNA that made up the material.

The CDR3 has 16 residues. Germline V gene data show CDR1 as LNHDA and CDR2 as SQIVND (reference sequence). V lost 5 bases and J lost 5; bases outside the gene matches: 8. As handled by the study authors: Amplifying reference gene primers gave estimates of nucleated cell counts. The table came from immunoSEQ multiplex PCR; TCRdb's copy has only in-frame clones and leaves some out. For V, J and clone size, that table is used; D and trimming come from the DNA. The sample has 250,000 or so clones, around 80% seen once. This clonotype originated in a woman of 80 years or more with acute or convalescent COVID-19. V is TRBV19 and J is TRBJ2-5; 13 bases line up with TRBD2. Sequenced sample: peripheral blood. CDR3 in amino acids: CASSQRTSGGGETQYF. The CDR3 coding sequence is TGTGCCAGTAGTCAAAGGACTAGCGGGGGCGGTGAGACCCAGTACTTC.